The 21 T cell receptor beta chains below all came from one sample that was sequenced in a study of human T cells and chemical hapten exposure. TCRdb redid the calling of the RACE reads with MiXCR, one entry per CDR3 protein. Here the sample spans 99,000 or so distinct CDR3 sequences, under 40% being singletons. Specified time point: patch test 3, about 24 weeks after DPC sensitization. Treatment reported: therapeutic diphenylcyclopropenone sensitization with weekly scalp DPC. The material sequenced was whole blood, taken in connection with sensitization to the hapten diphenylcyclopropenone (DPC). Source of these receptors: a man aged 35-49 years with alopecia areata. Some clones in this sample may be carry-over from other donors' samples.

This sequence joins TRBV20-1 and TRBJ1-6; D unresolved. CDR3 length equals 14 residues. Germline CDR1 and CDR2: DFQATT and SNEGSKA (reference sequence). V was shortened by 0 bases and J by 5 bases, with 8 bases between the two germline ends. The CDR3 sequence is CSARDQRNNSPLHF. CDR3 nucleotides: TGCAGTGCTAGAGATCAACGGAATAATTCACCCCTCCACTTT.

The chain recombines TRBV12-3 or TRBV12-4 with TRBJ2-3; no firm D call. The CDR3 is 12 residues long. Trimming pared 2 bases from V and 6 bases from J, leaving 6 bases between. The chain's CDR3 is CASSLILDTQYF. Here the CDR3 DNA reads TGTGCCAGCAGTTTAATCTTGGATACGCAGTATTTT.

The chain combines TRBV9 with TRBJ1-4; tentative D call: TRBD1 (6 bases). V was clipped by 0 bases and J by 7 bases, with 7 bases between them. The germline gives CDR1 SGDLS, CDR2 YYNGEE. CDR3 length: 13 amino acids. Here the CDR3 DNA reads TGTGCCAGCAGCGTAGGGACAGTTGAAAAACTGTTTTTT. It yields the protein CASSVGTVEKLFF.

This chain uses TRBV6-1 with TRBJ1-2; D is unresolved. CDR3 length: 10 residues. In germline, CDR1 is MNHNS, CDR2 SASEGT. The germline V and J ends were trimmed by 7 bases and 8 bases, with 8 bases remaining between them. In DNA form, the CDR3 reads TGTGCCAGCAAGTTAAACGGCTACACCTTC. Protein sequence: CASKLNGYTF.

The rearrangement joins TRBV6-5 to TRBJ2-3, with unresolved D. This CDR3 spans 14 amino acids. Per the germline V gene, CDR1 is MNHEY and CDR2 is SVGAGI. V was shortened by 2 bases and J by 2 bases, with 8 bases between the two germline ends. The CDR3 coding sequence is TGTGCCAGCAGTTACGGTCAGATCACAGATACGCAGTATTTT. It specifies CASSYGQITDTQYF.

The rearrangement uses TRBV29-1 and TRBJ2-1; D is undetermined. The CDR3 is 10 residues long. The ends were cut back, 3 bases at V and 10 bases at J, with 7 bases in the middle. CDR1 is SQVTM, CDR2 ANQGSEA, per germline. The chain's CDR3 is CSVDTGEQFF. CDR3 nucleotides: TGCAGCGTTGATACTGGGGAGCAGTTCTTC.

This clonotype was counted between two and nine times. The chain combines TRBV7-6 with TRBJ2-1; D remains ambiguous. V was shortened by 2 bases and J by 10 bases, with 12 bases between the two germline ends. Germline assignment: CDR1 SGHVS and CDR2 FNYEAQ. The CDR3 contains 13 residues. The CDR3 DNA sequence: TGTGCCAGCAGCTTACAGAACAGCCACGAGCAGTTCTTC. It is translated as CASSLQNSHEQFF.

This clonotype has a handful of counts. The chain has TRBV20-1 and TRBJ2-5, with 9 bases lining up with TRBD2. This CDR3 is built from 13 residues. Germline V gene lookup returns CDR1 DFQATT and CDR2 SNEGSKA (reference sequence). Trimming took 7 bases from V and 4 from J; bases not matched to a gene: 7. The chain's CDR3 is CSETLAGAETQYF. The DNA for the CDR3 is TGCAGTGAAACATTAGCGGGAGCAGAGACCCAGTACTTC.

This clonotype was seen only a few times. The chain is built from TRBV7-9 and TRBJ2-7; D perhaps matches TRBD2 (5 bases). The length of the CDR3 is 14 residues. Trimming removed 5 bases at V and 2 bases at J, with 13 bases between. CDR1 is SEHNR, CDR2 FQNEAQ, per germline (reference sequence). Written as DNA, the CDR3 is TGTGCCAGCAGCGGGCCGGGGAGTGCCTACGAGCAGTACTTC. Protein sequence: CASSGPGSAYEQYF.

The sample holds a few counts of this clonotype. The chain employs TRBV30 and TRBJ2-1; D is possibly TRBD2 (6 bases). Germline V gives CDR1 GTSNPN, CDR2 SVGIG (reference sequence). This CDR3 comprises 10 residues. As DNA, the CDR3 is TGTGCTGGAGGGCGGGCTGAGCAGTTCTTC. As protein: CAGGRAEQFF.

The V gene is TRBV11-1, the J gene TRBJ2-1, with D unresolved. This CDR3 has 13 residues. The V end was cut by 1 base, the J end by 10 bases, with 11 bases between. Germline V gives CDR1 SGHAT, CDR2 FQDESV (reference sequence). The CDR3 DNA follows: TGTGCCAGCAGCTTAGAACCCCTCGGGGAGCAGTTCTTC. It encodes CASSLEPLGEQFF.

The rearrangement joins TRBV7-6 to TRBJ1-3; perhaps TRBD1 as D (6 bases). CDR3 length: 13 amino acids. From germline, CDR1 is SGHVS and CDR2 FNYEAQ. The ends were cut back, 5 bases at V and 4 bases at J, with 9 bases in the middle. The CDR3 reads CASSGDRGNTIYF. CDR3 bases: TGTGCCAGCAGCGGAGACAGGGGAAACACCATATATTTT.

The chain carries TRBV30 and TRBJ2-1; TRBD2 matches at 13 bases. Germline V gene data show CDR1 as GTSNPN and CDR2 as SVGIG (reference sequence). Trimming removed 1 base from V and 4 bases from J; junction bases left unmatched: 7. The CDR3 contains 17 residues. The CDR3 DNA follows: TGTGCCTGGAGTGCGCCGGGACTAGCGGGGAGGTACAATGAGCAGTTCTTC. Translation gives CAWSAPGLAGRYNEQFF.

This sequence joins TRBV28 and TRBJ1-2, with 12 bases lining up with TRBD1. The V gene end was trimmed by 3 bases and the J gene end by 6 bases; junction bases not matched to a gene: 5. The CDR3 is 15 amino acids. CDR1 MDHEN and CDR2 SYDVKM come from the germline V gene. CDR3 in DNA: TGTGCCAGCAGTTTGAATTGGGACAGGGGGCATGGCTACACCTTC. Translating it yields CASSLNWDRGHGYTF.

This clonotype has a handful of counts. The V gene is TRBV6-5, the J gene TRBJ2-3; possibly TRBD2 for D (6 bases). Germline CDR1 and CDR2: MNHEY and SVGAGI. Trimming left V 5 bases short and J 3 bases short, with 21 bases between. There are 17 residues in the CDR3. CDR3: CASSPGDPSAFTDTQYF. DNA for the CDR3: TGTGCCAGCAGTCCGGGGGACCCCTCAGCCTTTACAGATACGCAGTATTTT.

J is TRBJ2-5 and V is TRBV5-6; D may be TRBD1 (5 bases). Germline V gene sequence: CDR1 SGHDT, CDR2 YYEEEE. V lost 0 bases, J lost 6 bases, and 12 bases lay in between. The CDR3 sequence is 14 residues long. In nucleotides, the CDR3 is TGTGCCAGCAGCTTGGGCAGGGCTGGACAGACCCAGTACTTC. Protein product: CASSLGRAGQTQYF.

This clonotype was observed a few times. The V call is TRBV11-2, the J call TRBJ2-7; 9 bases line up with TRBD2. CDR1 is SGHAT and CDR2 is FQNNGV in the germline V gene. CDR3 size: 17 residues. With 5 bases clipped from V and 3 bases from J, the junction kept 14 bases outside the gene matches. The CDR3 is CASSPRLAGRRGYEQYF. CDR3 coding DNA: TGTGCCAGCAGCCCCCGTCTAGCGGGAAGACGAGGCTACGAGCAGTACTTC.

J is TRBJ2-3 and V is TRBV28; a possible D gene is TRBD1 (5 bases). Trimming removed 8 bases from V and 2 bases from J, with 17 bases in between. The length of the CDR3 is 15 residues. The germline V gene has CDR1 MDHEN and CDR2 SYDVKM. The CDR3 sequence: CASWRTARDTDTQYF. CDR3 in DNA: TGTGCCAGCTGGCGGACGGCCAGGGACACAGATACGCAGTATTTT.

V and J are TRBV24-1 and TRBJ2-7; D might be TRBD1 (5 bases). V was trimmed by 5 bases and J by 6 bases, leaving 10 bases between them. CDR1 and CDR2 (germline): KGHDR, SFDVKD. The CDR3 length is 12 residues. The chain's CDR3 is CATSGYGAEQYF. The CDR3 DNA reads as TGTGCCACCAGTGGTTATGGGGCCGAGCAGTACTTC.

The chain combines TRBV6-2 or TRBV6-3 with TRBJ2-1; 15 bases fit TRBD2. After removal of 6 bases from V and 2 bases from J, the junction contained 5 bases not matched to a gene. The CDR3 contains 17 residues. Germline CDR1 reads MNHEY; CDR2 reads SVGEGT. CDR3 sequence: CASSPRTSGRAYNEQFF. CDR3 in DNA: TGTGCCAGCAGCCCGCGGACTAGCGGGAGGGCCTACAATGAGCAGTTCTTC.

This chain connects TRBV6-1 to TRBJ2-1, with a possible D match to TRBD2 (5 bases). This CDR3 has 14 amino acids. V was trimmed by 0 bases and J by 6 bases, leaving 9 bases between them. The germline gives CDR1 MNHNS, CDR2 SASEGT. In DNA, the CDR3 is TGTGCCAGCAGTGAAGCCCTACGGGGCAATGAGCAGTTCTTC. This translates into CASSEALRGNEQFF.